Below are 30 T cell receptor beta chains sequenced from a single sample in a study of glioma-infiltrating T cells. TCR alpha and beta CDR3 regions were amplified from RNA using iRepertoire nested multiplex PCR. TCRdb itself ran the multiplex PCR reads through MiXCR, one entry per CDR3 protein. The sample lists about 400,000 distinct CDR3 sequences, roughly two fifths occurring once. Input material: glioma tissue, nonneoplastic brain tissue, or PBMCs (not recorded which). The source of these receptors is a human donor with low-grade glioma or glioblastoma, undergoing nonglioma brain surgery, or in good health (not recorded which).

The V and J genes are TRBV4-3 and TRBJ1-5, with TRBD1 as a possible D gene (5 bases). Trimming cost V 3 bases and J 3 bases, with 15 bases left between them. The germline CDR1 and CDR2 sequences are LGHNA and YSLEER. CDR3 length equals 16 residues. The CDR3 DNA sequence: TGCGCCAGCAGCCATGTTCACCCCAGGGCCAATCAGCCCCAGCATTTT. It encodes CASSHVHPRANQPQHF.

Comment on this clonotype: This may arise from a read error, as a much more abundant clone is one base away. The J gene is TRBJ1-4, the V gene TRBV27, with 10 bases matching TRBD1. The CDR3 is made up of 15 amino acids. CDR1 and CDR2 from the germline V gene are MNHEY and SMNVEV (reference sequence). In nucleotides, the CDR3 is TGTGCCGGCAGTTTGCGCGGGACAGGGGATGAAAAACTGTTTTTT. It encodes CAGSLRGTGDEKLFF.

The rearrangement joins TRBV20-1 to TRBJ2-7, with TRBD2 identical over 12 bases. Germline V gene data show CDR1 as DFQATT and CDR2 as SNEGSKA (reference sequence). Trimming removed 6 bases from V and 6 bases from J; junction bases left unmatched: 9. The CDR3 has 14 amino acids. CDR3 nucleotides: TGCAGTGCGCGACTAGCGGGAGTAGGCTTCGAGCAGTACTTC. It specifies CSARLAGVGFEQYF.

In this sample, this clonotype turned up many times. The DNA for the CDR3 is TGCAGTGCCGCTATAGGAGGACAGGGAAATCAGCCCCAGCATTTT. Translation gives CSAAIGGQGNQPQHF. V is TRBV20-1 and J is TRBJ1-5, with TRBD1 matching over 8 bases. Germline-derived CDR1 and CDR2 are DFQATT and SNEGSKA (reference sequence). The CDR3 runs 15 residues. Trimming took 6 bases from V and 4 from J; bases not matched to a gene: 11.

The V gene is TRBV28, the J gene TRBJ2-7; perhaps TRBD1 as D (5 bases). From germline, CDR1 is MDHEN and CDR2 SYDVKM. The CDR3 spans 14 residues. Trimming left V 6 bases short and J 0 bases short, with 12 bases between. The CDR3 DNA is TGTGCCAGCAGCGGACACCACCTCTCCTACGAGCAGTACTTC. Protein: CASSGHHLSYEQYF.

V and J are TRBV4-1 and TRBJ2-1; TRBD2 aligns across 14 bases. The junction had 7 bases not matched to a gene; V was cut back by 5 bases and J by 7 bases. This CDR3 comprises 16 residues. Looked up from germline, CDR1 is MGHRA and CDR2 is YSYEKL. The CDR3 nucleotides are TGCGCCAGCAGCTCCCGACTAGCGGGAGGGGTAAATGAGCAGTTCTTC. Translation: CASSSRLAGGVNEQFF.

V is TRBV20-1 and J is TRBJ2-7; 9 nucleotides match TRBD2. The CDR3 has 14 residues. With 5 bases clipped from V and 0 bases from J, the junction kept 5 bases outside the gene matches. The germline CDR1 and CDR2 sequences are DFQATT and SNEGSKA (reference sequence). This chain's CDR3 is CSALTSGNSYEQYF. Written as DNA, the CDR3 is TGCAGTGCTCTGACTAGCGGTAACTCCTACGAGCAGTACTTC.

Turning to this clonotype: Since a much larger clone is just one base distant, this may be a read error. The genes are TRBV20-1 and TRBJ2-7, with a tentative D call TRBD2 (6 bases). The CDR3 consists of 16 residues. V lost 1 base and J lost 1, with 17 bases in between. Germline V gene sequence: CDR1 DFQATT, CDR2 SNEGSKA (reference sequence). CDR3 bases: TGCAGTGCTAGAGTTTTAGGCCAGCGGGCGTCCTACGAGCAGTACTTC. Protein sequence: CSARVLGQRASYEQYF.

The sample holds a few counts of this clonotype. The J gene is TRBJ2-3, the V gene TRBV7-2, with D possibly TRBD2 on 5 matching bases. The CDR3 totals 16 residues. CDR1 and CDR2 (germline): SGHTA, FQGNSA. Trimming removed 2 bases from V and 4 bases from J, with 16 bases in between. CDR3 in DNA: TGTGCCAGCAGCTTACGGAACGGGTTGCGGGCAGATACGCAGTATTTT. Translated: CASSLRNGLRADTQYF.

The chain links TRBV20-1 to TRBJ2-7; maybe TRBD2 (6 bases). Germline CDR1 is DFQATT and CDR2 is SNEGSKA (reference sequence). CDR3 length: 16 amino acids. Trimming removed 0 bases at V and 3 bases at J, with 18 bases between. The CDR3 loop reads CSARDFLGEDFYEQYF. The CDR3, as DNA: TGCAGTGCTAGAGACTTCCTTGGGGAGGACTTCTACGAGCAGTACTTC.

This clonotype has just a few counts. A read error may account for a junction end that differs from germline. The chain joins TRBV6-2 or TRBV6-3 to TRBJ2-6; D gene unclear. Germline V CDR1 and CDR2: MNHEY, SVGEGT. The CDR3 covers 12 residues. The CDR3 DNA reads TGTGCCAGCACCTCTTGGGCCAACGTCCTGACTTTC. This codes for CASTSWANVLTF.

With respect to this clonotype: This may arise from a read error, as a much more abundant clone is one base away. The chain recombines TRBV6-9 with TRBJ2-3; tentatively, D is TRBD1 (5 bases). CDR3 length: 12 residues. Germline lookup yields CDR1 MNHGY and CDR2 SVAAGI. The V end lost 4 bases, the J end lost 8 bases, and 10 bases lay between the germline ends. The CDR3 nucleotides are TGTGCCAGCAGTTTCGATAGGGGTACGCAGTATTTT. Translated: CASSFDRGTQYF.

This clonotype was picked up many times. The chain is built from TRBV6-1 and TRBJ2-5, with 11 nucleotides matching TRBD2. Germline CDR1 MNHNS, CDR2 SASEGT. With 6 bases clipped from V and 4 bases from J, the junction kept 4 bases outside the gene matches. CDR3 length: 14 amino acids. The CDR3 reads CASSIGLAGETQYF. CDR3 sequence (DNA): TGTGCCAGCAGCATCGGACTAGCGGGAGAGACCCAGTACTTC.

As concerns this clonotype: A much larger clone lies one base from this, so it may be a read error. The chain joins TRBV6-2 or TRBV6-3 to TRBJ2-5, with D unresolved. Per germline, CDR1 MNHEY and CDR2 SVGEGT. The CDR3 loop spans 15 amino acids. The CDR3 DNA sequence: TGTGCCAGCAGTTACTCGGGATTGTTTCAAGAGAGCCAGTACTTC. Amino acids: CASSYSGLFQESQYF.

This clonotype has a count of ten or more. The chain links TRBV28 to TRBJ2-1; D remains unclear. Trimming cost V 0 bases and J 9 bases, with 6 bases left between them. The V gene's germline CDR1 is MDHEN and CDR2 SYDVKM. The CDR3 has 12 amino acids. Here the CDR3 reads CASSLWHPEQFF. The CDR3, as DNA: TGTGCCAGCAGTTTATGGCACCCTGAGCAGTTCTTC.

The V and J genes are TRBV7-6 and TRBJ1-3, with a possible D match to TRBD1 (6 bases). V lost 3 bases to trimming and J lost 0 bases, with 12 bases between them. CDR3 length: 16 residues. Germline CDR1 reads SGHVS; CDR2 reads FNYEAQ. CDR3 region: CASSFLEGGSGNTIYF. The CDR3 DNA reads TGTGCCAGCAGCTTCCTCGAAGGGGGCTCTGGAAACACCATATATTTT.

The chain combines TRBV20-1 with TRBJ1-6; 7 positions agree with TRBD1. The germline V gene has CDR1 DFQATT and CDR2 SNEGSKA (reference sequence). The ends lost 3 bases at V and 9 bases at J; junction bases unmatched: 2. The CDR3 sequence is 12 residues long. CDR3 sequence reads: CSARTGSSPLHF. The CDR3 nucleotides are TGCAGTGCTAGGACAGGGAGTTCACCCCTCCACTTT.

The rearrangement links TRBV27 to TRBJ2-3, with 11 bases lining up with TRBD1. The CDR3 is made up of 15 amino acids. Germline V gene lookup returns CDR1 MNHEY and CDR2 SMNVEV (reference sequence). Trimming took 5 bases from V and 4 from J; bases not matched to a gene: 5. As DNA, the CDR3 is TGTGCCAGCAGTGAACCGGGACAGGGGGCAGATACGCAGTATTTT. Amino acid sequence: CASSEPGQGADTQYF.

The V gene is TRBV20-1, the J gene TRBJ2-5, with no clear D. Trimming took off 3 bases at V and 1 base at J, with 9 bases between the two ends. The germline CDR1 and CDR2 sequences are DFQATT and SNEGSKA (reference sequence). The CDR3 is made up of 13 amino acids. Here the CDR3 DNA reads TGCAGTGCTAGGGTCGGAGTCCAAGAGACCCAGTACTTC. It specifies CSARVGVQETQYF.

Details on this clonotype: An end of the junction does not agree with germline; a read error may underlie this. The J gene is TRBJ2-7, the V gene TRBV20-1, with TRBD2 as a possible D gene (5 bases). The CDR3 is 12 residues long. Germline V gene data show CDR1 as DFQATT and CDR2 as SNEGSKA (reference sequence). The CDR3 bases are TGCGGTGCTAGAGTTCGAGGGAGCGAGCAGTACTTC. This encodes CGARVRGSEQYF.

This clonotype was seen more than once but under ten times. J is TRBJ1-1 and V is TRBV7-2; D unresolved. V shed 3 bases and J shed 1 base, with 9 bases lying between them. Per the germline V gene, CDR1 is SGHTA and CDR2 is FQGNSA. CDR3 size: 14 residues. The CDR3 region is CASSFIPGNTEAFF. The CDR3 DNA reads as TGTGCCAGCAGCTTCATCCCCGGGAACACTGAAGCTTTCTTT.

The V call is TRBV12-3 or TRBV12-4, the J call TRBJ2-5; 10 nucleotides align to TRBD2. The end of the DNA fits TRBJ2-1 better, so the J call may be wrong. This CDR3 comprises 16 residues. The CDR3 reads CASSRDGLAAHNEQFF. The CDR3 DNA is TGTGCCAGCAGCCGAGACGGACTAGCGGCTCACAATGAGCAGTTCTTC.

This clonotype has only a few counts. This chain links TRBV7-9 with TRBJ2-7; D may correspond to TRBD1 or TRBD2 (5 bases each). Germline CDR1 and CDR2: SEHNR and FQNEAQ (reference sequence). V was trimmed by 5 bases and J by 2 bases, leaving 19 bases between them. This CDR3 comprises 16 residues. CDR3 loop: CASSTGRGEGAYEQYF. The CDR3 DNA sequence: TGTGCCAGCAGCACGGGACGGGGAGAGGGTGCCTACGAGCAGTACTTC.

The CDR3, as DNA: TGTGCCAGCTCACCACTAGGAGACAGGGGGCTAGGCAATCAGCCCCAGCATTTT. Encoded protein: CASSPLGDRGLGNQPQHF. The rearrangement uses TRBV18 and TRBJ1-5, with TRBD1 matching 10 bases. The CDR3 is 18 residues long. The V segment lost 1 base and the J segment 2 bases; nucleotides outside the gene matches: 8. Germline lookup yields CDR1 KGHSH and CDR2 LQKENI. Variable domain in full (rest from reference TRBV18 and TRBJ1-5): NAGVMQNPRHLVRRRGQEARLRCSPMKGHSHVYWYRQLPEEGLKFMVYLQKENIIDESGMPKERFSAEFPKEGPSILRIQQVVRGDSAAYFCASSPLGDRGLGNQPQHFGDGTRLSIL.

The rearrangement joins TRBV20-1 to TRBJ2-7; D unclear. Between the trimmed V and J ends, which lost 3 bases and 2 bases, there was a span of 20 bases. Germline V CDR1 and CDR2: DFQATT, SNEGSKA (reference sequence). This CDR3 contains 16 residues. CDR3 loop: CSASASIGVEPYEQYF. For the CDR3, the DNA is TGCAGTGCTAGTGCCTCTATTGGGGTAGAACCCTACGAGCAGTACTTC.

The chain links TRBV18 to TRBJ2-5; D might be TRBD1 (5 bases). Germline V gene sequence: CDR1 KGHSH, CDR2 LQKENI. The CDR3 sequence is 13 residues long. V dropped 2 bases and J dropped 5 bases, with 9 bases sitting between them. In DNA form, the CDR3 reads TGTGCCAGCTCACCAAGGGGCACGGAGACCCAGTACTTC. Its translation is CASSPRGTETQYF.

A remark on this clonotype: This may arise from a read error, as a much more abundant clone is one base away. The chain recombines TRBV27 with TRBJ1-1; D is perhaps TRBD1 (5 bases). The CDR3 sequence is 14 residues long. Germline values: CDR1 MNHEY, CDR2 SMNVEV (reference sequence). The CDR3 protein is CAGSLFGANTEAFF. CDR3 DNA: TGTGCCGGCAGTTTATTTGGGGCGAACACTGAAGCTTTCTTT.

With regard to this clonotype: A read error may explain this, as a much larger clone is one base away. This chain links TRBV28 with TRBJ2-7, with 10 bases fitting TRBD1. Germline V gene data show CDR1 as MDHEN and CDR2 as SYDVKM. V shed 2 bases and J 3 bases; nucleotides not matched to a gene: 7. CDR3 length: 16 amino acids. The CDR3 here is CASSLQDRGKDYEQYF. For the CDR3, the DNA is TGTGCCAGCAGTTTACAGGACAGGGGGAAGGACTACGAGCAGTACTTC.

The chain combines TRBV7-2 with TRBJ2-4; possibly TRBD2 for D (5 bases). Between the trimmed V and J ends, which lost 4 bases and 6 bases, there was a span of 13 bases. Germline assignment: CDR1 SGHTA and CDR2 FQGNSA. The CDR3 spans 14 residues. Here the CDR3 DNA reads TGTGCCAGCAGCTCGGGGATAGTGAGAAACATTCAGTACTTC. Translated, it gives CASSSGIVRNIQYF.

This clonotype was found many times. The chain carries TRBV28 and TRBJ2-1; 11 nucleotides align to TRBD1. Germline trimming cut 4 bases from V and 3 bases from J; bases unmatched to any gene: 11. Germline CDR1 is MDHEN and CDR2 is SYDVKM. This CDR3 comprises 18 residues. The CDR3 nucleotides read TGTGCCAGCAGTTCCCGTAGGACCGGGACAGGGGGCTACAATGAGCAGTTCTTC. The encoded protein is CASSSRRTGTGGYNEQFF.